This T cell receptor (beta chain) stems from a study of T cells in Graves' hyperthyroidism and ophthalmopathy. Study in general: Peripheral blood was collected at initial diagnosis, before any treatment.

Concerning this clonotype: Sequence at one end of the junction differs from germline and may be a read error.

RNA transcripts were the template for amplifying TCR beta CDR3 regions. TCR CDR3 regions were first amplified by RT-PCR with HTBI primers. TCRdb fed the multiplex PCR reads into MiXCR, producing one record per CDR3 protein. The sample consists of 350,000 or so distinct CDR3 sequences, 20% to 25% of them appearing once. The specimen sequenced was blood. The sequence was obtained from a woman in her 50s with Graves' hyperthyroidism.

CDR3 DNA sequence: TGCAGTGCCAGAGTGGGGGGGGGGGCGGCGGGCTACGAGCAGTACTTC. Translated, it gives CSARVGGGAAGYEQYF. The V and J genes are TRBV20-1 and TRBJ2-7, with D perhaps matching TRBD2 (7 bases). The germline CDR1 and CDR2 sequences are DFQATT and SNEGSKA (reference sequence). The CDR3 length is 16 residues.